The 8 T cell receptor beta chains presented below share a single source sample, sequenced in a study of PD-1 blockade in classical Hodgkin lymphoma. Time point of the sample: cycle 4 day 1 (C4D1), after more than five weeks of nivolumab. Brentuximab vedotin exposure varied among the patients, all of whom had relapsed after autologous stem cell transplantation. The data were produced by immunoSEQ multiplex PCR, yet TCRdb's version contains in-frame clones alone and is incomplete. In the table there are tens of thousands of clones, around four fifths of which are singletons. The material sequenced was peripheral blood mononuclear cells (PBMCs), taken before the fourth cycle of nivolumab. The receptors here all came from a human donor with classical Hodgkin lymphoma.

This rearrangement joins TRBV6-5 to TRBJ2-7; a possible D gene is TRBD1 (6 bases). Per germline, CDR1 MNHEY and CDR2 SVGAGI. This CDR3 contains 12 residues. V lost 5 bases, J lost 4 bases, and 9 bases lay in between. CDR3 sequence reads: CASSVTGYEQYF. The CDR3 DNA sequence: TGTGCCAGCAGTGTAACAGGGTACGAGCAGTACTTC.

The chain uses TRBV19 and TRBJ1-2, with 7 bases aligning to TRBD1. Germline V gives CDR1 LNHDA, CDR2 SQIVND (reference sequence). V trimming: 0 bases; J trimming: 4 bases; junction bases outside the gene matches: 5. The CDR3 totals 15 residues. The CDR3 sequence: CASSIDLGQAYGYTF. The CDR3 region has the DNA TGTGCCAGTAGTATAGATTTAGGACAGGCCTATGGCTACACCTTC.

The gene calls are TRBV5-5 and TRBJ2-2; D remains unclear. The germline CDR1 and CDR2 sequences are SGHKS and YYEKEE (reference sequence). There are 17 residues in the CDR3. Deletions cut 6 bases from V and 2 bases from J, with 20 bases between. The CDR3, as DNA: TGTGCCAGCAACCCGGTCCCCGGTACCTATAACACCGGGGAGCTGTTTTTT. Its translation: CASNPVPGTYNTGELFF.

The chain is built from TRBV9 and TRBJ2-1, with D tentatively TRBD2 (6 bases). The V end was cut by 3 bases, the J end by 3 bases, with 13 bases between. The CDR3 spans 15 residues. CDR1 and CDR2 from the germline V gene are SGDLS and YYNGEE. CDR3 nucleotide sequence: TGTGCCAGCAGCGGCCGGGACTGGGGCTACAATGAGCAGTTCTTC. This translates into CASSGRDWGYNEQFF.

The chain combines TRBV28 with TRBJ1-1, with unresolved D. Germline values: CDR1 MDHEN, CDR2 SYDVKM. The germline V and J ends were trimmed by 3 bases and 0 bases, with 11 bases remaining between them. This CDR3 is 15 amino acids long. CDR3 bases: TGTGCCAGCAGTTTGCCGGCCGGTATGAACACTGAAGCTTTCTTT. Protein: CASSLPAGMNTEAFF.

The rearrangement links TRBV29-1 to TRBJ1-2; D call uncertain. Germline V gene sequence: CDR1 SQVTM, CDR2 ANQGSEA. Trimming stripped 4 bases from V and 0 bases from J, with 12 bases between. The length of the CDR3 is 14 residues. The CDR3 region is CSVGTGRSNYGYTF. Written as DNA, the CDR3 is TGCAGCGTTGGGACCGGCAGATCTAACTATGGCTACACCTTC. Based on the CDR3 plus reference TRBV29-1 and TRBJ1-2, the full variable domain is SAVISQKPSRDICQRGTSLTIQCQVDSQVTMMFWYRQQPGQSLTLIATANQGSEATYESGFVIDKFPISRPNLTFSTLTVSNMSPEDSSIYLCSVGTGRSNYGYTFGSGTRLTVV.

This rearrangement joins TRBV5-1 to TRBJ2-1; TRBD1 agrees at 8 bases. J was trimmed by 6 bases and V by 0 bases; bases with no gene match: 2. The germline CDR1 and CDR2 sequences are SGHRS and YFSETQ. The CDR3 totals 14 residues. CDR3 protein: CASSLGTGTNEQFF. The CDR3 DNA follows: TGCGCCAGCAGCTTGGGGACAGGGACCAATGAGCAGTTCTTC.

The rearrangement links TRBV14 to TRBJ1-2, with 9 nucleotides matching TRBD1. CDR1 and CDR2 from the germline V gene are SGHDN and FVKESK. The CDR3 is 15 residues long. With V trimmed by 5 bases and J by 3 bases, 7 bases remained unmatched. The CDR3 nucleotides are TGTGCCAGCAGCAAACCGGGACAGGGCGACTATGGCTACACCTTC. This translates into CASSKPGQGDYGYTF.